The sequence of this T cell receptor (beta chain) was determined in a study of blood T cell repertoires in COVID-19. About the research overall: Nucleic acid was either cDNA or gDNA, and it came from T cells, B-cell-depleted T cells, or PBMCs.

The CDR3 contains 15 residues. Trimming cost V 3 bases and J 6 bases, with 17 bases left between them. The germline V gene encodes CDR1 SQVTM and CDR2 ANQGSEA. In the original analysis: For nucleated cells, counts were estimated from reference gene primer amplification. Only in-frame clones appear in the TCRdb table, and some are missing; sequencing was by immunoSEQ multiplex PCR. V and J calls and clone size are copied from that table; D and trimming were computed from the DNA. The data contain about 300,000 clones, roughly 87% of them singletons. This TCR was recovered from a human donor in a cohort sampled during active COVID-19. This sequence joins TRBV29-1 and TRBJ2-2, with D perhaps TRBD2 (6 bases). The sequencing sample was made of peripheral blood. The CDR3 here is CSVELSAGSSGELFF. For the CDR3, the DNA is TGCAGCGTTGAGCTTTCGGCGGGATCCTCCGGGGAGCTGTTTTTT.